The sequence of this TCR beta chain was determined in a study of shared clonotypes between healthy human individuals (dated by TCRdb to between 2020 and 2021). Regarding the research as a whole: Two women and a few men aged 18 to 49 years were included in the cohort. Different laboratories and diverse techniques were used to prepare libraries and sequence TCR repertoires, to increase sequencing depth and limit assay-specific biases. Blood TCR repertoires of a handful of healthy adults were deeply sequenced to estimate repertoire size and the extent of clonotype sharing between individuals. Per donor, three plates each were used for CD4 naive and CD4 memory, two for CD8 naive, and one for CD8 memory. Each donor's leukapheresis produced roughly between roughly 0.85 and 9.5 billion PBMCs.

For CDR1 and CDR2, the germline V gene lists MGHRA and YSYEKL. The V and J ends are trimmed by 6 bases and 2 bases, leaving 13 bases between them. The CDR3 contains 14 residues, cysteine and phenylalanine counted. Only CDR3 DNA is held: 42 bases, read in frame from base 1. Using the deep immunoSEQ assay, multiplex PCR amplified TCR CDR3 regions from genomic DNA. For each cell subset, the extracted genomic DNA was distributed evenly across all wells of several immunoSEQ 96-well plates, and each plate served as one replicate. For sorted subsets, each replicate PCR was loaded with 200 ng genomic DNA, equivalent to 30,000 or so T cell genomes. Purified libraries were quantified with a Qubit 3.0 fluorometer, sized on a Bioanalyzer 2100, and re-quantified with the KAPA Library Quantification kit. A separate single-read 150-cycle Illumina NextSeq 550 flow cell was used to sequence each immunoSEQ 96-well plate. As for the original processing: Because only junctional sequences without quality scores were contained in the immunoSEQ output, filtering matching that applied to full-length reads could not be performed. Sequences were annotated with PyIR, a Python wrapper for IgBLAST v1.9, and V/J genes and CDR3 were assigned using IMGT germline references. Reads were filtered out if the reads had weak V/J assignments (E-value above 1e-6), no CDR3, stop codons, out-of-frame junctions, or ambiguous translated residues. A V3J clonotype was defined by an identical inferred V gene, J gene, and CDR3 amino acid sequence. The percentage overlap between two repertoires was calculated by dividing the number of shared unique clonotypes by the size of the smaller repertoire. Three approaches were used to assess repertoire richness: RTK rarefaction, the Chao1 estimator, and Recon v2.1 estimates of unobserved clonotypes. OLGA was used to compute generation probabilities for all TCRbeta clonotypes that the gDNA method yielded from a few donors. TCRdb limited this immuneACCESS table to in-frame rearrangements with V and J called. A share of clones is missing; checked studies link under half to unresolved V genes, and the rest is unexplained. For V, J and clone size, that table is used; D and trimming come from the DNA. The sample table lists roughly 2,000,000 clones, over 85% of them with a count of one. The ten largest clones take up 1.2% of the sample.

CD8 naive samples were CD45RO-negative cells positively selected for CCR7, giving a CD45RA+CCR7+ population that excluded TemRA cells. The donors were healthy, HIV-negative adults who had no recently reported acute infections or vaccinations. Only Caucasian adults living in Nashville, Tennessee, USA were represented among the donors. Blood was obtained by leukapheresis, after which PBMCs were separated by Ficoll-Histopaque density gradient centrifugation and cryopreserved in liquid nitrogen vapor phase. Purity and quantity of every magnetically sorted T cell population were checked by analytical flow cytometry. Each sorted fraction had its genomic DNA isolated and then quantified by UV absorbance on a Nanodrop 2000c. What the work shows at the level of the full study, not this receptor alone: Sampling was limited to blood, and TCR repertoires in tissue likely differ from TCR repertoires in blood. Based on pairwise subsampling, the degree of clonotype sharing among donors was expected to be affected by sequencing depth. Incomplete sequencing was indicated by rarefaction of sorted-subset datasets, despite the large sequencing depth. Compared with non-shared clonotypes, clonotypes shared by all four sorted-subset donors had higher generation probabilities. Naive subsets generally had larger estimated clonotype richness than memory subsets. About 5% of naive CD4, 3.5% of naive CD8, approximately 2.2% of memory CD4, and roughly 0.4% of memory CD8 clonotypes were shared across several donors. The genetic and exposure-history diversity represented was limited by the small number of donors.

In regard to this clone: The clone's antigen remains unknown. Base quality data are lacking; no much larger clone is found one base away.

The chain is made from TRBV4-1 and TRBJ1-2; tentative D gene TRBD1, with 6 bases matching. The sequenced sample was naive CD8+ T cells sorted from blood. The cell subset or site label on this specimen signifies: CD45RA+CCR7+. This clonotype was obtained from a young man in good health. The encoded CDR3 is CASSPDSSNYGYTF. Read as DNA, the sequence is TGCGCCAGCAGTCCGGACAGTTCGAACTATGGCTACACCTTC.